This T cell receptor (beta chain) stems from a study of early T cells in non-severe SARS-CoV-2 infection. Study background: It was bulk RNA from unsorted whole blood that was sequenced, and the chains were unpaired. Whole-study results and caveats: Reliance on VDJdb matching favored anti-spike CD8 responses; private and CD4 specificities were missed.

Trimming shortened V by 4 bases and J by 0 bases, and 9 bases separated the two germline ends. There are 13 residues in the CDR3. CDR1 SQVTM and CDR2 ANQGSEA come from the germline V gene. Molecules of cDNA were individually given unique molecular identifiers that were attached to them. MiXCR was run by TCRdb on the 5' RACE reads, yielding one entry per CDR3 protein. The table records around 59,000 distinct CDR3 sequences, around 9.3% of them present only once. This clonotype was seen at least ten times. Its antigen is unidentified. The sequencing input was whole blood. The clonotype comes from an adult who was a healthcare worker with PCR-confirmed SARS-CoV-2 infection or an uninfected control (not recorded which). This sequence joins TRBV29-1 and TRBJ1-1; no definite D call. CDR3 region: CSVGVGVNTEAFF. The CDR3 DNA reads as TGCAGCGTTGGGGTCGGGGTGAACACTGAAGCTTTCTTT. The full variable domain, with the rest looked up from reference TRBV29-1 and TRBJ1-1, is SAVISQKPSRDICQRGTSLTIQCQVDSQVTMMFWYRQQPGQSLTLIATANQGSEATYESGFVIDKFPISRPNLTFSTLTVSNMSPEDSSIYLCSVGVGVNTEAFFGQGTRLTVV.